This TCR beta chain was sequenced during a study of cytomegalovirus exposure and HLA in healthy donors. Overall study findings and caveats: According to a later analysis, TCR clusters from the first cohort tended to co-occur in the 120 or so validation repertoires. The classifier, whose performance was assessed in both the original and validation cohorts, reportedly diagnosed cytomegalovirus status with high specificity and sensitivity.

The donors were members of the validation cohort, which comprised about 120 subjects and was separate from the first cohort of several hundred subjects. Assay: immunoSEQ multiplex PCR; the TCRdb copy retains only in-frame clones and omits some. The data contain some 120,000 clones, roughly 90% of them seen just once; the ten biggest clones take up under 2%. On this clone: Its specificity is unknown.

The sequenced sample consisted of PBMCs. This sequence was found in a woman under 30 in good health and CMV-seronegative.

The CDR3 protein is CASGTGGEKLFF. The CDR3 region has the DNA TGTGCCAGCGGGACAGGGGGTGAAAAACTGTTTTTT. The rearrangement links TRBV28 to TRBJ1-4; TRBD1 agrees at 11 bases. CDR1 MDHEN and CDR2 SYDVKM come from the germline V gene. V trimming: 8 bases; J trimming: 7 bases; junction bases outside the gene matches: 0. This CDR3 is built from 12 residues.